This T cell receptor (beta chain) stems from a study of blood T cell repertoires in COVID-19. Study context: Samples of COVID-19 (acute and convalescent) were obtained from the United States, Italy and Spain. Sources were T cells, B-cell-depleted T cells, or PBMCs; the material itself was cDNA or gDNA.

Original handling: Estimation of nucleated cell counts was performed using reference gene primer amplification. Repertoires were generated with immunoSEQ multiplex PCR, while TCRdb's copy carries only in-frame clones and drops some. V and J calls and clone size come straight from that table; D and trimming were deduced from the DNA. The sample contains fewer than 700,000 clones, approximately 88% of which appear only once. Germline loops: CDR1 LNHDA, CDR2 SQIVND (reference sequence). V was clipped by 1 base and J by 5 bases, with 18 bases between them. CDR3 length: 17 amino acids. This sequence originates from a woman aged 50 to 65 with COVID-19, enrolled during active disease. J is TRBJ1-5 and V is TRBV19; maybe TRBD1 (6 bases). The sample taken for sequencing was peripheral blood. The CDR3 region is CASSIAYGTTGDQPQHF. For the CDR3, the DNA is TGTGCCAGTAGTATAGCTTATGGGACAACCGGAGATCAGCCCCAGCATTTT.